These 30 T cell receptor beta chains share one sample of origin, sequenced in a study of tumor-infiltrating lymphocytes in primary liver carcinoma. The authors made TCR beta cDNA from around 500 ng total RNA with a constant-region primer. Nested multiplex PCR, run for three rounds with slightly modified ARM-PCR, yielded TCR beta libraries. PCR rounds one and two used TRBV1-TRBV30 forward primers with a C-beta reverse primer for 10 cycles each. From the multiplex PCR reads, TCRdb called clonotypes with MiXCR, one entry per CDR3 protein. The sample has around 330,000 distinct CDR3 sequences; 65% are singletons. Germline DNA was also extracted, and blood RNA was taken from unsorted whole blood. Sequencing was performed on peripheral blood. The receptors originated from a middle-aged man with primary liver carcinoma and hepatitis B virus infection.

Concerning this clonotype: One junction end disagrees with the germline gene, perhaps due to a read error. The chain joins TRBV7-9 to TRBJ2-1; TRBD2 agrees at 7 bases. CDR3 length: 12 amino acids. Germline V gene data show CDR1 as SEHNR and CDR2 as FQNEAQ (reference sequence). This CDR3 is CASSKTGAGQFF. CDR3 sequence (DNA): TGTGCCAGCAGCAAAACAGGAGCGGGGCAGTTTTTC. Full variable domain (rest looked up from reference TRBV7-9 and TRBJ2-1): DTGVSQNPRHKITKRGQNVTFRCDPISEHNRLYWYRQTLGQGPEFLTYFQNEAQLEKSRLLSDRFSAERPKGSFSTLEIQRTEQGDSAMYLCASSKTGAGQFFGPGTRLTVL.

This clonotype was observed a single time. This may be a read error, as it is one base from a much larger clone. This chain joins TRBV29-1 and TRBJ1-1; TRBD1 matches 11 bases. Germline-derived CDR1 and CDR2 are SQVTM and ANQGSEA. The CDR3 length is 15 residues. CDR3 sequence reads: CRVGDRGNWRSEAFF. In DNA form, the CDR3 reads TGCAGGGTTGGGGACAGGGGGAATTGGAGGAGTGAAGCTTTCTTT.

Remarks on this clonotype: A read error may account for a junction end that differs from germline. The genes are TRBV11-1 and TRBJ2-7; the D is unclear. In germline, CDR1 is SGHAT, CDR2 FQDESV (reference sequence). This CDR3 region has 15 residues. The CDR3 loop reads CASSLSLARTYVQYF. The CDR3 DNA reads TGTGCCAGCAGCTTATCTTTAGCTCGTACCTACGTGCAGTACTTT.

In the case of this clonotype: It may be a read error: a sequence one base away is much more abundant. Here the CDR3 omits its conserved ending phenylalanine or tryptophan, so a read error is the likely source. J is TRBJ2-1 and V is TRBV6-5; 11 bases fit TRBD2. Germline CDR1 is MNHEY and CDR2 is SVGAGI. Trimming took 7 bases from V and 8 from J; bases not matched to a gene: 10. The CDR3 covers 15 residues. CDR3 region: CASIPASGRLHEQFI. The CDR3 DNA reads TGTGCCAGCATCCCGGCTAGCGGGAGGTTGCATGAGCAGTTCATC.

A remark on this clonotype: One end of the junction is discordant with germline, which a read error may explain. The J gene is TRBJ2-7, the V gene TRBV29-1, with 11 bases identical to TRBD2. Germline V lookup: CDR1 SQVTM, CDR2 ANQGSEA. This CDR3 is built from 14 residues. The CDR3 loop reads CSVEQLAGVYDQYF. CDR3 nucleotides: TGCAGTGTCGAACAACTAGCGGGAGTGTACGATCAGTACTTC.

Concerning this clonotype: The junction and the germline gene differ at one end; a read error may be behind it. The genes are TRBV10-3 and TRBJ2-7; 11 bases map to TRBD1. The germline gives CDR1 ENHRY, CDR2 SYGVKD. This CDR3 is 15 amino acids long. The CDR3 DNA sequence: TGTGTCATCAGCTATACCGGGACAGGGGGAAGCGAGCAGTACTTC. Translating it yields CVISYTGTGGSEQYF.

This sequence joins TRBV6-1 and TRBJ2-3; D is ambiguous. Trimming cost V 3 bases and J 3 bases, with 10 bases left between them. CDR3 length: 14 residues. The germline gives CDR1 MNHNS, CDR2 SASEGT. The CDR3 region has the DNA TGTGCCAGCAGTGATCTCGGGTCAACAGATACGCAGTATTTT. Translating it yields CASSDLGSTDTQYF.

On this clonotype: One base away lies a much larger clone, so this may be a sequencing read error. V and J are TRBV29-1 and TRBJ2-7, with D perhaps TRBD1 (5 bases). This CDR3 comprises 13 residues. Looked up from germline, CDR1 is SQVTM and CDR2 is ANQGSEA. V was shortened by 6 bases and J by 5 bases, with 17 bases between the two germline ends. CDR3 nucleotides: TGCAGCGTCGACATGGGGCTAGGTAACGAGCAGTACTTC. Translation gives CSVDMGLGNEQYF.

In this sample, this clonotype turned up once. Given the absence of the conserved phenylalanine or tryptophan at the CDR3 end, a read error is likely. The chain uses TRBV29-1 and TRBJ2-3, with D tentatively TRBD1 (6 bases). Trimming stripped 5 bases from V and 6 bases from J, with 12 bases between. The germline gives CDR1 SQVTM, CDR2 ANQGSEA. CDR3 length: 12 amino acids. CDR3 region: CSVPQGWDTQYS. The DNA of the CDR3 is TGCAGCGTTCCACAGGGCTGGGATACGCAGTATTCT.

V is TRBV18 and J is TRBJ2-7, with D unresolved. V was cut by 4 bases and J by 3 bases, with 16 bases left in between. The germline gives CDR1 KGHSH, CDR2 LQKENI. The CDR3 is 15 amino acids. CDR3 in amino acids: CASSLTTRSDYEQYF. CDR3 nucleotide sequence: TGTGCCAGCTCACTAACAACGAGGTCCGACTACGAGCAGTACTTC.

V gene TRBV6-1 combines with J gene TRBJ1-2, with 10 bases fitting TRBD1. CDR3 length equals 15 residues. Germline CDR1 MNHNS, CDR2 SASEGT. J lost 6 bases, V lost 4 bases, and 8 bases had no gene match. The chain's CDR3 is CASSGRDRGSDGYTF. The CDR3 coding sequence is TGTGCCAGCAGTGGCCGGGACAGGGGATCGGATGGCTACACCTTC.

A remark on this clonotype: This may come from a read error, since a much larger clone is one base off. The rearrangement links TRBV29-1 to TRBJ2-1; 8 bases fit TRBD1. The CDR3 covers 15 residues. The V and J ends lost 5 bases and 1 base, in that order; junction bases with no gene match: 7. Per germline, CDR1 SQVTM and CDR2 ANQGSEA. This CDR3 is CSVILRGLSYNEQFF. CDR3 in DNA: TGCAGCGTTATACTCAGGGGGCTGTCCTACAATGAGCAGTTCTTC.

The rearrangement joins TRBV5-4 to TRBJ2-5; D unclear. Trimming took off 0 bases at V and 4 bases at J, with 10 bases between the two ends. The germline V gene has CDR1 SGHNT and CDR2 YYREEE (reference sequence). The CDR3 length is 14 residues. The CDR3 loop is CASSLGVVVETQYF. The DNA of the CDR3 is TGTGCCAGCAGCTTGGGGGTCGTGGTAGAGACCCAGTACTTC.

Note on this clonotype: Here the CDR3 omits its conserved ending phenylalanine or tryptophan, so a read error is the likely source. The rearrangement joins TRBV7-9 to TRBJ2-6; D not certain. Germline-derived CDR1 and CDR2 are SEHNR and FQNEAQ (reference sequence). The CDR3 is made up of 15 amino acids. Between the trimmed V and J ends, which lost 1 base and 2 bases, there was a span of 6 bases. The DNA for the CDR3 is TGTGCCAGCAGCTTAGGAGAGGCTGGGGCCAACGTCCTGACTCTC. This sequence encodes CASSLGEAGANVLTL.

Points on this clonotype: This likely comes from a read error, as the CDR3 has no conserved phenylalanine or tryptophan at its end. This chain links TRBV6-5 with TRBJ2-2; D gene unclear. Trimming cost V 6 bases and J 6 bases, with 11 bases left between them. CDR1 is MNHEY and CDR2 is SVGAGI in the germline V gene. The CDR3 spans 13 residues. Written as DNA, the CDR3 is TGTGCCAGCAGCCCCACTCACGCCGGGGAGCTGTTTTCT. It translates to CASSPTHAGELFS.

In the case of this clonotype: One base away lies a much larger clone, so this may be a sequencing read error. The CDR3 DNA sequence: TGCGCCAGCAGCAATCCCAACAATGAGCAGTTCTTC. Translated: CASSNPNNEQFF. The chain couples TRBV11-1 to TRBJ2-1; D gene ambiguous. CDR3 size: 12 residues. The V gene's germline CDR1 is SGHAT and CDR2 FQDESV (reference sequence).

The CDR3 here is CASSALTYEQYF. For the CDR3, the DNA is TGTGCCAGCAGCGCCTTAACCTACGAGCAGTACTTC. The chain employs TRBV5-6 and TRBJ2-7; D uncertain. This CDR3 comprises 12 residues. From germline, CDR1 is SGHDT and CDR2 YYEEEE. The germline V and J ends were trimmed by 4 bases and 2 bases, with 7 bases remaining between them.

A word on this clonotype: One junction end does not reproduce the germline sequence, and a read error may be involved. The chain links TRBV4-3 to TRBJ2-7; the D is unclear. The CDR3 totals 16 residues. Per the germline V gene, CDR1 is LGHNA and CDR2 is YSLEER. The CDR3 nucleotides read TGCGCCAGCAACCAAGGCGTAGCAGATTCCTCCTACGAGCAGTACTTC. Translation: CASNQGVADSSYEQYF.

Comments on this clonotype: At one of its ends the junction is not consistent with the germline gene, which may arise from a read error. CDR3 protein: CTSRLAGASATDTQYF. CDR3 DNA: TGTACCAGCAGACTAGCGGGAGCGAGCGCCACAGATACGCAGTATTTT. This chain uses TRBV12-3 or TRBV12-4 with TRBJ2-3; 12 nucleotides agree with TRBD2. The CDR3 totals 16 residues.

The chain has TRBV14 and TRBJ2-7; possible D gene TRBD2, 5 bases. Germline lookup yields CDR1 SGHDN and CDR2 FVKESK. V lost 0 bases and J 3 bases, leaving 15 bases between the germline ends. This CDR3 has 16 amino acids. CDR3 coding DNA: TGTGCCAGCAGCCAAGACACCTGGACTGGGTACTACGAGCAGTACTTC. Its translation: CASSQDTWTGYYEQYF.

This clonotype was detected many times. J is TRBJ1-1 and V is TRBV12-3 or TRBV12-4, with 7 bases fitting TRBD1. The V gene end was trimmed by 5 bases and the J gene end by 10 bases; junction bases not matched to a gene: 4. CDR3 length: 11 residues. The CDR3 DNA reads TGTGCCAGCAGTATTACAGGGGTAGCTTTCTTT. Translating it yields CASSITGVAFF.

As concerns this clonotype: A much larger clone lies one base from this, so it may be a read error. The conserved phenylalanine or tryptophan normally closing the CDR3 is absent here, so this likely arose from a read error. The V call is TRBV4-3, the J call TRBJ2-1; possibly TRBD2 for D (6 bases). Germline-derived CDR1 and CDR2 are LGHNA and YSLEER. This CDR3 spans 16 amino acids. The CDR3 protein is CASSQDGGLGYNEQFI. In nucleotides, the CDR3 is TGTGCCAGCAGCCAAGATGGGGGACTCGGCTACAATGAGCAGTTCATC.

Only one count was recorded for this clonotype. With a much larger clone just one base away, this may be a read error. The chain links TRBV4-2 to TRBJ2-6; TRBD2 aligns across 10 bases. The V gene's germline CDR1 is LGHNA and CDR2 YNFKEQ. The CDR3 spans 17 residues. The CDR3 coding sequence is TGTGCCAGCATCCAAAAATTAGCGGGAGGTGGGGCCAACGTCCTGACTTTC. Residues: CASIQKLAGGGANVLTF.

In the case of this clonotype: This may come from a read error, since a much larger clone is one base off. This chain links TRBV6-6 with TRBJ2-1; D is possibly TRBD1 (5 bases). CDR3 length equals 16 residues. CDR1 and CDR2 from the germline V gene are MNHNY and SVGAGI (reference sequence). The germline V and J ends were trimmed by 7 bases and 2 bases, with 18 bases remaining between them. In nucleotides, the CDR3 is TGTGCCAGCAACAGGAAGTCCCCCCTCGCCTACAATGAGCAGTTCTTC. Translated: CASNRKSPLAYNEQFF.

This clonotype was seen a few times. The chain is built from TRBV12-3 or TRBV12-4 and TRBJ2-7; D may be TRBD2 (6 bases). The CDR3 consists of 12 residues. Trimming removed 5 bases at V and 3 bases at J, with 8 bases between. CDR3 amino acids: CASSISGYEQYF. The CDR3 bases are TGTGCCAGCAGTATTAGCGGCTACGAGCAGTACTTC.

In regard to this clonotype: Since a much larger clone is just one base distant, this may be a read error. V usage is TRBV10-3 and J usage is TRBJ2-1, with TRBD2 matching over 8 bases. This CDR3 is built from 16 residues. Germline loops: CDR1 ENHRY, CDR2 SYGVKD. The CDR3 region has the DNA TGTGCCATCAGTACTAGCGGACCTAGCTCCTGCAATGAGCAGTTCTTC. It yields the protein CAISTSGPSSCNEQFF.

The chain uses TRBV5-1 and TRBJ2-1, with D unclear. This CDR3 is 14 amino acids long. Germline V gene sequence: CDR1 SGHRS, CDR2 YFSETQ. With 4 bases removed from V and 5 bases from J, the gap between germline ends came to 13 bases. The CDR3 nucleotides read TGCGCCAGCAGCCTGGCCCTAACTCACAATGAGCAGTTCTTC. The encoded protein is CASSLALTHNEQFF.

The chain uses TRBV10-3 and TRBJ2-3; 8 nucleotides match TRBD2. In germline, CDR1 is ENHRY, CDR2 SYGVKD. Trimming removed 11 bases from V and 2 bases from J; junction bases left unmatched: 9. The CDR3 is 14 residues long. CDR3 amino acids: CAVTELAVTDTQYF. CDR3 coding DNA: TGTGCCGTCACCGAACTAGCGGTCACAGATACGCAGTATTTT.

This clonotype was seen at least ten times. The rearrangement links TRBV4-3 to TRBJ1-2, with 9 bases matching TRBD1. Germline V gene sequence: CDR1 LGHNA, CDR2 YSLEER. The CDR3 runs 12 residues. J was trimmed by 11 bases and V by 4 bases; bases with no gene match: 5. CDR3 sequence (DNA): TGCGCCAGCAGCCTAGGGACAGGGACGTACACCTTC. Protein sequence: CASSLGTGTYTF.

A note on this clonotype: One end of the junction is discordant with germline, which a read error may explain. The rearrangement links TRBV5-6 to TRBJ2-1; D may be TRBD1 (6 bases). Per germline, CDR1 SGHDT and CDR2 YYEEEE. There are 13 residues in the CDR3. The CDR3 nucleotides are TGTACCAGCAGCTTACTCAGGGGAGTTGAGCAGTTCTTC. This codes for CTSSLLRGVEQFF.